These 13 T cell receptor beta chains share one sample of origin, sequenced in a study of Graves' ophthalmopathy and Graves' hyperthyroidism. The sequenced template was RNA, covering the TCR beta CDR3 region. The first round was an RT-PCR with HTBI primers, and the second round was a multiplex PCR. One entry per CDR3 protein, called by TCRdb with MiXCR from the multiplex PCR reads. The sample yields about 1.1 million distinct CDR3 sequences, 35% to 45% seen once. Specimen: peripheral blood or thyroid tissue (not recorded which). Source of these receptors: an adult man with Graves' hyperthyroidism.

The table lists this clonotype with a few counts. The chain has TRBV9 and TRBJ2-7; perhaps TRBD1 as D (5 bases). CDR3 length: 16 residues. CDR1 SGDLS and CDR2 YYNGEE come from the germline V gene. Trimming shortened V by 6 bases and J by 0 bases, and 19 bases separated the two germline ends. This CDR3 is CASTARAQESSYEQYF. The DNA of the CDR3 is TGTGCCAGCACCGCCAGGGCACAGGAGAGCTCCTACGAGCAGTACTTC.

This clonotype was detected ten times or more. The V gene is TRBV29-1, the J gene TRBJ1-1; a weak D match, TRBD1 (5 bases). In germline, CDR1 is SQVTM, CDR2 ANQGSEA. This CDR3 comprises 12 residues. The V end was cut by 7 bases, the J end by 2 bases, with 11 bases between. CDR3 residues: CSGSQGNTEAFF. The CDR3 DNA is TGCAGCGGATCCCAGGGTAACACTGAAGCTTTCTTT.

This clonotype was seen at least ten times. The CDR3 nucleotides read TGTGCCAGCAGAGGGGCAGCCTCCTACGAGCAGTACTTC. Protein product: CASRGAASYEQYF. The chain has TRBV7-2 and TRBJ2-7; D may be TRBD1 (5 bases). This CDR3 spans 13 amino acids. Looked up from germline, CDR1 is SGHTA and CDR2 is FQGNSA. V gave up 6 bases and J gave up 0 bases, with 9 bases separating them.

This clonotype was counted a few times. The rearrangement joins TRBV18 to TRBJ2-5; 7 bases map to TRBD2. Germline V CDR1 and CDR2: KGHSH, LQKENI. This CDR3 has 16 residues. V shed 0 bases and J 5 bases; nucleotides not matched to a gene: 9. CDR3 DNA sequence: TGTGCCAGCTCACCACCCCGGATGCGGGAGAAGGAGACCCAGTACTTC. Its protein product is CASSPPRMREKETQYF.

As for this clonotype: An end of the junction differs from the germline gene, which may be a read error. J is TRBJ2-7 and V is TRBV10-3; D perhaps matches TRBD2 (6 bases). Germline V gives CDR1 ENHRY, CDR2 SYGVKD. The CDR3 loop spans 14 amino acids. In DNA, the CDR3 is TGTGCCATCAGTGAGTCGCGCGGGATGAGACTTGTCTTGTTC. Protein sequence: CAISESRGMRLVLF.

This clonotype appeared many times. The chain recombines TRBV19 with TRBJ2-2, with TRBD2 matching over 8 bases. V trimming: 4 bases; J trimming: 5 bases; junction bases outside the gene matches: 9. This CDR3 contains 16 residues. In germline, CDR1 is LNHDA, CDR2 SQIVND (reference sequence). The chain's CDR3 is CASSKRVQRGTGELFF. Here the CDR3 DNA reads TGTGCCAGTAGTAAGCGTGTCCAGCGGGGGACCGGGGAGCTGTTTTTT.

This clonotype was picked up many times. This chain joins TRBV24-1 and TRBJ2-2; 8 bases line up with TRBD1. The CDR3 extends over 17 amino acids. The germline V gene has CDR1 KGHDR and CDR2 SFDVKD. V gave up 0 bases and J gave up 5 bases; unmatched junction bases: 7. DNA of the CDR3: TGTGCCACCAGTGATTTGCAGGGGGCGTACAGTACCGGGGAGCTGTTTTTT. It encodes CATSDLQGAYSTGELFF.

The chain carries TRBV7-6 and TRBJ2-2; D remains ambiguous. V was cut by 3 bases and J by 6 bases, with 8 bases left in between. Germline V gives CDR1 SGHVS, CDR2 FNYEAQ. The length of the CDR3 is 13 residues. CDR3 in amino acids: CASSLSVPGELFF. The CDR3 coding sequence is TGTGCCAGCAGCTTGAGCGTACCCGGGGAGCTGTTTTTT.

Ten or more counts support this clonotype. This chain links TRBV20-1 with TRBJ1-2; D is unresolved. Germline CDR1 and CDR2: DFQATT and SNEGSKA (reference sequence). The V gene lost 6 bases and the J gene lost 1 base, with 6 bases spanning the gap. The CDR3 loop spans 11 amino acids. The CDR3 coding sequence is TGCAGTGCCACCTTTAACTATGGCTACACCTTC. Translation gives CSATFNYGYTF.

CDR3 loop: CASTYRPGQGNQETQYF. CDR3 in DNA: TGTGCCAGTACCTACCGCCCCGGACAGGGGAACCAAGAGACCCAGTACTTC. This chain uses TRBV19 with TRBJ2-5; 9 nucleotides align to TRBD1. Germline CDR1 and CDR2: LNHDA and SQIVND (reference sequence). V shed 7 bases, J shed 0 bases, and the junction held 12 bases outside the gene matches. The CDR3 runs 17 residues. Filled out from reference TRBV19 and TRBJ2-5, the complete variable domain reads DGGITQSPKYLFRKEGQNVTLSCEQNLNHDAMYWYRQDPGQGLRLIYYSQIVNDFQKGDIAEGYSVSREKKESFPLTVTSAQKNPTAFYLCASTYRPGQGNQETQYFGPGTRLLVL.

This clonotype was found once. The rearrangement joins TRBV12-3 or TRBV12-4 to TRBJ1-1; D remains ambiguous. V was pared by 3 bases and J by 2 bases, with 16 bases between. The CDR3 sequence is 16 residues long. Here the CDR3 DNA reads TGTGCCAGCAGTTTTCCTAGGAAAATCTTTAACACTGAAGCTTTCTTT. Translated: CASSFPRKIFNTEAFF.

In the case of this clonotype: This could be a read error, since a much larger clone is one nucleotide away. Because it lacks the conserved phenylalanine or tryptophan at the end, this CDR3 is likely a read error. This chain uses TRBV19 with TRBJ1-1; D may be TRBD1 (5 bases). Germline assignment: CDR1 LNHDA and CDR2 SQIVND (reference sequence). Trimming removed 2 bases at V and 2 bases at J, with 12 bases between. The CDR3 has 15 residues. In nucleotides, the CDR3 is TGTGCCAGTAGTATAATGTCCGGACACAACACTGAAGCTTTCCTT. This gives the protein CASSIMSGHNTEAFL.

The chain recombines TRBV28 with TRBJ2-5; 7 bases line up with TRBD2. V shed 8 bases, J shed 5 bases, and the junction held 8 bases outside the gene matches. Germline values: CDR1 MDHEN, CDR2 SYDVKM. CDR3 length equals 13 residues. CDR3: CASPGGSSETQYF. The CDR3 bases are TGTGCCAGCCCGGGCGGGAGTTCGGAGACCCAGTACTTC. Drawing the rest from reference TRBV28 and TRBJ2-5, the complete variable domain is DVKVTQSSRYLVKRTGEKVFLECVQDMDHENMFWYRQDPGLGLRLIYFSYDVKMKEKGDIPEGYSVSREKKERFSLILESASTNQTSMYLCASPGGSSETQYFGPGTRLLVL.